A single sample is the source of the 32 T cell receptor beta chains below, sequenced in a study of T-cell reconstitution after alpha-beta-depleted transplantation in children (dated by TCRdb to 2015 to 2016). What this sample's treatment or condition label stands for: allogeneic hematopoietic cell transplantation with graft depleted of TCRalphabeta T cells and CD19 B cells. The method behind the library was PCR. The sample was run on an Illumina HiSeq 2500. TCR library preparation used molecular barcoding, with unique molecular identifiers applied to normalize quantification of the TCRbeta repertoire. The raw public reads went through TCRdb reprocessing: fastp at Q25, MiXCR clone calling, in-frame beta chains kept. Records with the same CDR3 protein are collapsed into one entry carrying the most frequent genes and DNA. The sample table shows under 75,000 distinct CDR3 sequences, and roughly a tenth are seen once. The biggest ten clones account for about 12% of the sample.

The sequencing here drew on PBMCs, taken before TCRalphabeta/CD19-depleted stem cell transplant. These receptors were taken from a boy younger than 18 with acute myeloid leukemia, due to receive a stem cell transplant.

This clonotype was counted many times. The chain links TRBV7-2 to TRBJ1-2; 9 bases map to TRBD1. V dropped 5 bases and J dropped 12; count of bases not matched to a gene: 7. The CDR3 runs to 12 residues. Germline V gives CDR1 SGHTA, CDR2 FQGNSA. CDR3: CASSRGQGGDTF. As DNA, the CDR3 is TGTGCCAGCAGCCGGGGACAGGGCGGGGACACCTTC. The full variable domain, its missing parts supplied by reference TRBV7-2 and TRBJ1-2, is GAGVSQSPSNKVTEKGKDVELRCDPISGHTALYWYRQSLGQGLEFLIYFQGNSAPDKSGLPSDRFSAERTGGSVSTLTIQRTQQEDSAVYLCASSRGQGGDTFGSGTRLTVV.

This clonotype has a count of ten or more. The V gene is TRBV29-1, the J gene TRBJ2-7; 7 bases agree with TRBD1. Germline V CDR1 and CDR2: SQVTM, ANQGSEA. V lost 5 bases, J lost 3 bases, and 10 bases stayed unmatched. The CDR3 spans 14 residues. The CDR3 nucleotides are TGCAGCGTTTCGCAGGGGGATGGTTTCTACGAGCAGTACTTC. Translated: CSVSQGDGFYEQYF.

This clonotype was observed many times. The rearrangement links TRBV12-3 or TRBV12-4 to TRBJ1-6, with 8 bases that match TRBD1. This CDR3 contains 14 residues. The J segment lost 7 bases and the V segment lost 5 bases, leaving 4 bases of the junction unmatched. The CDR3 DNA reads as TGTGCCAGCAGTCCAGGGGGCCTAAATTCACCCCTCCACTTT. This gives the protein CASSPGGLNSPLHF.

There are many counts of this clonotype. The chain has TRBV20-1 and TRBJ1-1, with D perhaps matching TRBD1 (5 bases). This CDR3 region has 14 residues. Per germline, CDR1 DFQATT and CDR2 SNEGSKA (reference sequence). The V gene lost 5 bases and the J gene lost 10 bases, with 23 bases spanning the gap. CDR3 amino acids: CSASSRDLPWGAFF. The CDR3 DNA is TGCAGTGCTTCCTCAAGGGACCTCCCGTGGGGAGCTTTCTTT.

The chain uses TRBV27 and TRBJ1-5; D gene uncertain. The ends were cut back, 3 bases at V and 7 bases at J, with 16 bases in the middle. Germline CDR1 is MNHEY and CDR2 is SMNVEV (reference sequence). The CDR3 contains 15 residues. The CDR3 DNA is TGTGCCAGCAGTTTGAATCCCGGAGGGAAACAGCCCCAGCATTTT. It translates to CASSLNPGGKQPQHF.

V gene TRBV30 combines with J gene TRBJ1-1; no clear D gene. The CDR3 runs to 13 residues. The ends were cut back, 4 bases at V and 3 bases at J, with 12 bases in the middle. Germline CDR1 and CDR2: GTSNPN and SVGIG (reference sequence). In DNA form, the CDR3 reads TGTGCCTGGAAAACCGGGAGACACACTGAAGCTTTCTTT. As protein: CAWKTGRHTEAFF.

This clonotype showed up many times. This chain joins TRBV18 and TRBJ1-6; weak D call: TRBD1 (5 bases). V lost 3 bases to trimming and J lost 1 base, with 7 bases between them. From germline, CDR1 is KGHSH and CDR2 LQKENI. The length of the CDR3 is 15 residues. CDR3 loop: CASSPGGSYNSPLHF. For the CDR3, the DNA is TGTGCCAGCTCACCCGGGGGGTCCTATAATTCACCCCTCCACTTT.

This clonotype was seen repeatedly, ten times or more. The chain employs TRBV4-1 and TRBJ1-3, with 8 bases lining up with TRBD1. V lost 3 bases, J lost 3 bases, and 7 bases stayed unmatched. This CDR3 has 16 amino acids. Germline loops: CDR1 MGHRA, CDR2 YSYEKL. This CDR3 is CASSHPGQGNGNTIYF. Here the CDR3 DNA reads TGCGCCAGCAGCCACCCAGGACAGGGAAATGGAAACACCATATATTTT.

This clonotype was detected many times. The chain couples TRBV12-3 or TRBV12-4 to TRBJ1-4, with unresolved D. The CDR3 extends over 12 amino acids. Deletions cut 7 bases from V and 4 bases from J, with 7 bases between. The CDR3: CASTAGNEKLFF. CDR3 nucleotides: TGTGCCAGCACGGCCGGTAATGAAAAACTGTTTTTT.

This clonotype was detected ten times or more. The CDR3 region has the DNA TGCGCCAGCAGCGTCACCGGGACAGCTCAAGAGACCCAGTACTTC. It translates to CASSVTGTAQETQYF. This chain connects TRBV5-1 to TRBJ2-5; TRBD1 matches at 7 bases. The junction had 8 bases not matched to a gene; V was cut back by 4 bases and J by 2 bases. CDR3 length: 15 amino acids. CDR1 and CDR2 from the germline V gene are SGHRS and YFSETQ.

This clonotype was counted many times. This sequence joins TRBV7-9 and TRBJ2-3; 8 bases agree with TRBD2. This CDR3 contains 17 residues. J lost 0 bases, V lost 4 bases, and 9 bases had no gene match. Germline V lookup: CDR1 SEHNR, CDR2 FQNEAQ (reference sequence). This chain's CDR3 is CASSWSGRRASTDTQYF. The CDR3 coding sequence is TGTGCCAGCAGCTGGAGCGGGAGACGGGCTAGCACAGATACGCAGTATTTT.

Points on this clonotype: Given a much more abundant clone one base away, this may be a read error. This chain links TRBV7-9 with TRBJ2-3; tentative D call: TRBD1 (5 bases). Germline V gene lookup returns CDR1 SEHNR and CDR2 FQNEAQ (reference sequence). The germline V and J ends were trimmed by 5 bases and 1 base, with 13 bases remaining between them. The CDR3 is 15 amino acids. The DNA for the CDR3 is TGTGCCAGCAGCCCCCAGGGCGTTTGCACAGATACGCAGTATTTT. It translates to CASSPQGVCTDTQYF.

The rearrangement links TRBV27 to TRBJ2-3, with TRBD1 as a possible D gene (5 bases). The V and J ends lost 3 bases and 2 bases respectively, with 9 bases between them. The CDR3 sequence is 14 residues long. Germline V CDR1 and CDR2: MNHEY, SMNVEV (reference sequence). As DNA, the CDR3 is TGTGCCAGCAGTTTCCTGACAGTCACAGATACGCAGTATTTT. This codes for CASSFLTVTDTQYF.

This clonotype appeared many times. This chain connects TRBV11-2 to TRBJ1-2; 7 bases match TRBD1. V trimming: 2 bases; J trimming: 7 bases; junction bases outside the gene matches: 10. CDR3 length: 15 amino acids. Germline assignment: CDR1 SGHAT and CDR2 FQNNGV. In nucleotides, the CDR3 is TGTGCCAGCAGCTTAAGGTCGACAGGGCAGGGTGGCTACACCTTC. As protein: CASSLRSTGQGGYTF.

This clonotype appeared many times. V is TRBV6-5 and J is TRBJ2-1; D is unresolved. The V gene lost 6 bases and the J gene lost 7 bases, with 10 bases spanning the gap. Germline V gives CDR1 MNHEY, CDR2 SVGAGI. The CDR3 is 12 amino acids. This chain's CDR3 is CASSPLGNEQFF. The DNA for the CDR3 is TGTGCCAGCAGCCCCCTTGGGAATGAGCAGTTCTTC.

This clonotype was seen many times. V gene TRBV20-1 combines with J gene TRBJ1-5; D is perhaps TRBD1 (6 bases). The V end was cut by 5 bases, the J end by 0 bases, with 14 bases between. In germline, CDR1 is DFQATT, CDR2 SNEGSKA (reference sequence). The CDR3 runs to 15 residues. The CDR3 loop is CSAFRGLSSNQPQHF. CDR3 nucleotide sequence: TGCAGTGCTTTCCGGGGGCTAAGTAGCAATCAGCCCCAGCATTTT.

This chain connects TRBV20-1 to TRBJ2-5; TRBD1 aligns across 10 bases. CDR1 DFQATT and CDR2 SNEGSKA come from the germline V gene (reference sequence). This CDR3 region has 14 residues. V was pared by 5 bases and J by 5 bases, with 8 bases of the junction left unmatched. CDR3 region: CSAWPGQGLETQYF. The CDR3 nucleotides read TGCAGTGCTTGGCCGGGACAGGGGTTGGAGACCCAGTACTTC.

The sample holds a few counts of this clonotype. For the CDR3, the DNA is TGCAGTGCTCCCTACAGCAAGGTGATGAATCAGCCCCAGCATTTT. It yields the protein CSAPYSKVMNQPQHF. V is TRBV20-1 and J is TRBJ1-5, with D uncertain. Germline CDR1 DFQATT, CDR2 SNEGSKA (reference sequence). Trimming took off 5 bases at V and 4 bases at J, with 18 bases between the two ends. This CDR3 has 15 residues.

The chain couples TRBV6-2 or TRBV6-3 to TRBJ2-3, with TRBD2 as a possible D gene (7 bases). V was clipped by 6 bases and J by 1 base, with 17 bases between them. CDR1 MNHEY and CDR2 SVGEGT come from the germline V gene. This CDR3 contains 16 residues. CDR3 sequence (DNA): TGTGCCAGCAGCAGCCCGGGGGGCCATCGCACAGATACGCAGTATTTT. Translation: CASSSPGGHRTDTQYF.

The genes are TRBV30 and TRBJ1-5; tentatively, D is TRBD1 (6 bases). The CDR3 extends over 13 amino acids. Deletions cut 4 bases from V and 7 bases from J, with 14 bases between. The germline V gene has CDR1 GTSNPN and CDR2 SVGIG (reference sequence). The CDR3 reads CAWTLARGQPQHF. Here the CDR3 DNA reads TGTGCCTGGACCCTTGCCAGGGGCCAGCCCCAGCATTTT. Combining the CDR3 with reference TRBV30 and TRBJ1-5 gives the whole variable domain SQTIHQWPATLVQPVGSPLSLECTVEGTSNPNLYWYRQAAGRGLQLLFYSVGIGQISSEVPQNLSASRPQDRQFILSSKKLLLSDSGFYLCAWTLARGQPQHFGDGTRLSIL.

A word on this clonotype: This sequence may be a read error, since a much larger clone differs from it by one base. V gene TRBV5-1 combines with J gene TRBJ2-1; TRBD2 matches at 8 bases. Trimming removed 4 bases from V and 8 bases from J; junction bases left unmatched: 14. The CDR3 spans 16 residues. Germline CDR1 reads SGHRS; CDR2 reads YFSETQ. The CDR3 DNA sequence: TGCGCCAGCAGCCCTGAGACTAGCGTGGGAAGGGATGAGCAGTTCTTC. This gives the protein CASSPETSVGRDEQFF.

The genes are TRBV14 and TRBJ2-7, with unresolved D. Trimming stripped 4 bases from V and 6 bases from J, with 16 bases between. The CDR3 consists of 14 residues. Germline CDR1 and CDR2: SGHDN and FVKESK. In DNA form, the CDR3 reads TGTGCCAGCAGCCTTCTAAACCTAGGTGGCGAGCAGTACTTC. Translation gives CASSLLNLGGEQYF.

This clonotype showed up many times. This chain joins TRBV5-6 and TRBJ1-1; D not resolved. Trimming took off 0 bases at V and 0 bases at J, with 6 bases between the two ends. There are 14 residues in the CDR3. Germline CDR1 reads SGHDT; CDR2 reads YYEEEE. CDR3 region: CASSLDSLNTEAFF. CDR3 nucleotides: TGTGCCAGCAGCTTGGACAGTTTGAACACTGAAGCTTTCTTT.

At least ten counts were recorded for this clonotype. The V and J genes are TRBV4-3 and TRBJ1-1; weak D call: TRBD1 (5 bases). Germline V gene sequence: CDR1 LGHNA, CDR2 YSLEER. The germline V and J ends were trimmed by 1 base and 1 base, with 10 bases remaining between them. The length of the CDR3 is 15 residues. CDR3 nucleotides: TGCGCCAGCAGCCAAGTACCCGGGGGGAACACTGAAGCTTTCTTT. It specifies CASSQVPGGNTEAFF.

This clonotype came up many times. V and J are TRBV4-2 and TRBJ1-4, with 9 bases aligning to TRBD1. Per the germline V gene, CDR1 is LGHNA and CDR2 is YNFKEQ. The CDR3 has 15 residues. The ends lost 2 bases at V and 6 bases at J; junction bases unmatched: 4. The CDR3 spells CASSQSWDRDEKLFF. DNA for the CDR3: TGTGCCAGCAGCCAATCCTGGGACAGGGATGAAAAACTGTTTTTT.

To note about this clonotype: A much larger clone differs by one base, so this may be a read error. V is TRBV20-1 and J is TRBJ2-1, with 8 nucleotides matching TRBD1. Germline CDR1 reads DFQATT; CDR2 reads SNEGSKA (reference sequence). This CDR3 has 14 amino acids. The CDR3 DNA reads as TGCAGTGCTAGTTATACAGGGGGGTACAATGACCAGTTCTTC. Translating it yields CSASYTGGYNDQFF.

The sample holds a few counts of this clonotype. The chain is built from TRBV13 and TRBJ2-1, with TRBD2 matching over 7 bases. V shed 2 bases, J shed 7 bases, and the junction held 8 bases outside the gene matches. Germline V gene lookup returns CDR1 PRHDT and CDR2 FYEKMQ (reference sequence). The CDR3 length is 15 residues. CDR3 sequence (DNA): TGTGCCAGCAGCTTATTGGGAGGGGAGGGGAATGAGCAGTTCTTC. Its translation: CASSLLGGEGNEQFF.

This clonotype came up many times. V usage is TRBV5-4 and J usage is TRBJ2-1; 7 positions agree with TRBD2. The CDR3 is made up of 15 amino acids. Germline assignment: CDR1 SGHNT and CDR2 YYREEE (reference sequence). V lost 2 bases and J lost 1; bases outside the gene matches: 3. The CDR3 loop is CASSLKRGSYNEQFF. CDR3 DNA sequence: TGTGCCAGCAGCTTAAAGCGGGGATCCTACAATGAGCAGTTCTTC.

The chain carries TRBV28 and TRBJ1-2; TRBD1 aligns across 8 bases. With V trimmed by 6 bases and J by 7 bases, 7 bases remained unmatched. Germline-derived CDR1 and CDR2 are MDHEN and SYDVKM. This CDR3 has 13 amino acids. In DNA, the CDR3 is TGTGCCAGCAGCCCCGCCAGGGGGCCTGGCTACACCTTC. Translating gives CASSPARGPGYTF.

This clonotype was found many times. The chain is built from TRBV24-1 and TRBJ1-1; D is undetermined. In germline, CDR1 is KGHDR, CDR2 SFDVKD. There are 13 residues in the CDR3. V was clipped by 0 bases and J by 4 bases, with 5 bases between them. In nucleotides, the CDR3 is TGTGCCACCAGTGATTTGTACGGCACTGAAGCTTTCTTT. Translated: CATSDLYGTEAFF.

This clonotype has ten or more counts. This chain links TRBV7-9 with TRBJ1-2; D perhaps matches TRBD1 (5 bases). The CDR3 sequence is 13 residues long. In germline, CDR1 is SEHNR, CDR2 FQNEAQ (reference sequence). V gave up 4 bases and J gave up 3 bases, with 9 bases separating them. For the CDR3, the DNA is TGTGCCAGCAGCTCCGGGACGGACTATGGCTACACCTTC. This codes for CASSSGTDYGYTF.

This clonotype was recorded at least ten times. V gene TRBV5-1 combines with J gene TRBJ1-6; 10 bases map to TRBD1. Unmatched junction bases numbered 11, after V lost 3 bases and J lost 5 bases. This CDR3 is 18 amino acids long. Germline V gives CDR1 SGHRS, CDR2 YFSETQ. The CDR3 bases are TGCGCCAGCAGCTCTCCGGGACAGGGGATGGTGGATAATTCACCCCTCCACTTT. This sequence encodes CASSSPGQGMVDNSPLHF.